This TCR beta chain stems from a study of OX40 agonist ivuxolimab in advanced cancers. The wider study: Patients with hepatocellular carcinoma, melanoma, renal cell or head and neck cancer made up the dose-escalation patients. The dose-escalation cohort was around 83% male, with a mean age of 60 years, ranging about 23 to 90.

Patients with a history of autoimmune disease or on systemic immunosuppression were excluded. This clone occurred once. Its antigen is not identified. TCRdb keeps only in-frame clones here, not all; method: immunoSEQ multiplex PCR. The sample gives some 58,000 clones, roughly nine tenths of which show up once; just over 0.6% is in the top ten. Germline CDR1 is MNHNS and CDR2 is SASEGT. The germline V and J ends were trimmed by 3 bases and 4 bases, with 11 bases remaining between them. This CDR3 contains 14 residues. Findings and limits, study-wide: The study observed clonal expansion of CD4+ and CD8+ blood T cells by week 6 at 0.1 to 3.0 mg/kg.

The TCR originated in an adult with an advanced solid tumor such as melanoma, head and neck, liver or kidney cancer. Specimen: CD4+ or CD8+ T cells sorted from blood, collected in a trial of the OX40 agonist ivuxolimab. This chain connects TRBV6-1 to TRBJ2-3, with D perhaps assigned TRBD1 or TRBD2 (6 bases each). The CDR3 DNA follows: TGTGCCAGCAGTGACCGGGGGCCCCCAGATACGCAGTATTTT. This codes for CASSDRGPPDTQYF.